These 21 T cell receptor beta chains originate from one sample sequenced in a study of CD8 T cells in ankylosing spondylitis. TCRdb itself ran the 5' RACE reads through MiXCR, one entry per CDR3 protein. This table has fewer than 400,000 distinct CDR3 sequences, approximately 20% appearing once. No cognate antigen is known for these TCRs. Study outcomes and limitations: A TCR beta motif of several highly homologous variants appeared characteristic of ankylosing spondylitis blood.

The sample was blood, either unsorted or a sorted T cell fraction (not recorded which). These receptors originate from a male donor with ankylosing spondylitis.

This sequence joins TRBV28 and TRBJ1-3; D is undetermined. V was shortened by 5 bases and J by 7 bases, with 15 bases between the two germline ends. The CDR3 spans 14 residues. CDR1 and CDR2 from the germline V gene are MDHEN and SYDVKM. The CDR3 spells CASSPDGVRNTIYF. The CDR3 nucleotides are TGTGCCAGCAGTCCTGACGGAGTCCGGAACACCATATATTTT.

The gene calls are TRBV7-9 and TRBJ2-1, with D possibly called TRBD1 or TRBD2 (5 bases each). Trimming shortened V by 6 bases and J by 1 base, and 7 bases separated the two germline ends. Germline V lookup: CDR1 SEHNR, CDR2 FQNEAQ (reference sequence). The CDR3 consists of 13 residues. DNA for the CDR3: TGTGCCAGCAGGGGGGTTTCCTACAATGAGCAGTTCTTC. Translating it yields CASRGVSYNEQFF. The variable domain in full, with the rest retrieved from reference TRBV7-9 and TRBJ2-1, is DTGVSQNPRHKITKRGQNVTFRCDPISEHNRLYWYRQTLGQGPEFLTYFQNEAQLEKSRLLSDRFSAERPKGSFSTLEIQRTEQGDSAMYLCASRGVSYNEQFFGPGTRLTVL.

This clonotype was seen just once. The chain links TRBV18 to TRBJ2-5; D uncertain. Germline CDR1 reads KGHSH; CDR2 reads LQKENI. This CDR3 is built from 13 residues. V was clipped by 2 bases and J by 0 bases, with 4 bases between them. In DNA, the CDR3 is TGTGCCAGCTCACCAGAGTACCAAGAGACCCAGTACTTC. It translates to CASSPEYQETQYF. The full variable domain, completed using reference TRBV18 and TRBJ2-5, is NAGVMQNPRHLVRRRGQEARLRCSPMKGHSHVYWYRQLPEEGLKFMVYLQKENIIDESGMPKERFSAEFPKEGPSILRIQQVVRGDSAAYFCASSPEYQETQYFGPGTRLLVL.

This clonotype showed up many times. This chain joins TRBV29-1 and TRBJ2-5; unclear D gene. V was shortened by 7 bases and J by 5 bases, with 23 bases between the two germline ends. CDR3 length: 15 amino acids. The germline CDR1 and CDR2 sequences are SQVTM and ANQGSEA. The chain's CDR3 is CSAPTGSLVGETQYF. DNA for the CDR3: TGCAGCGCCCCAACGGGCAGCCTAGTTGGCGAGACCCAGTACTTC. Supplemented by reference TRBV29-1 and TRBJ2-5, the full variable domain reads SAVISQKPSRDICQRGTSLTIQCQVDSQVTMMFWYRQQPGQSLTLIATANQGSEATYESGFVIDKFPISRPNLTFSTLTVSNMSPEDSSIYLCSAPTGSLVGETQYFGPGTRLLVL.

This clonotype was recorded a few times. CDR3: CASSFWASGSFYDTQYF. In DNA form, the CDR3 reads TGTGCCAGCAGTTTCTGGGCTAGCGGGAGTTTTTATGATACGCAGTATTTT. The rearrangement links TRBV27 to TRBJ2-3, with 10 bases aligning to TRBD2. The germline V gene has CDR1 MNHEY and CDR2 SMNVEV (reference sequence). This CDR3 region has 17 residues. After removal of 3 bases from V and 6 bases from J, the junction contained 12 bases not matched to a gene.

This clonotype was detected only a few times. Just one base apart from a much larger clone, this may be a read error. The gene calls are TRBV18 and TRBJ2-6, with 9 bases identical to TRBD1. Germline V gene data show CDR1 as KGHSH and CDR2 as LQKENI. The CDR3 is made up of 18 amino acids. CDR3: CASSPGAGTGSGANVLIF. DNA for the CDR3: TGTGCCAGCTCACCAGGGGCTGGGACAGGGAGTGGGGCCAACGTCCTGATTTTC.

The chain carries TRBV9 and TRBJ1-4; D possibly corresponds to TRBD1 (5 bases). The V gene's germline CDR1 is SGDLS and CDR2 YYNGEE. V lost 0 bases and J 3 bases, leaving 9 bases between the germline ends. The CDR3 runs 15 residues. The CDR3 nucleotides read TGTGCCAGCAGCGTAGTTGGGGGGGCTAATGAAAAACTGTTTTTT. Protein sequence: CASSVVGGANEKLFF.

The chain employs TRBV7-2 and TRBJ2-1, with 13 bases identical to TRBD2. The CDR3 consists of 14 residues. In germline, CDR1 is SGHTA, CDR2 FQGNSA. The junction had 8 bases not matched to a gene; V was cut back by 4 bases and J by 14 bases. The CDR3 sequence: CASSSRTSGGREFF. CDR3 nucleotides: TGTGCCAGCAGCTCCAGGACTAGCGGGGGTCGTGAGTTCTTC.

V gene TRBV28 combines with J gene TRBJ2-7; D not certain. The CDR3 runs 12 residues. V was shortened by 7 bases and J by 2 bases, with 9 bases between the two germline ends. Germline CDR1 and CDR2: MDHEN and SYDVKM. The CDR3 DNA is TGTGCCAGCACTCACGCCGCCTACGAGCAGTACTTC. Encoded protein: CASTHAAYEQYF.

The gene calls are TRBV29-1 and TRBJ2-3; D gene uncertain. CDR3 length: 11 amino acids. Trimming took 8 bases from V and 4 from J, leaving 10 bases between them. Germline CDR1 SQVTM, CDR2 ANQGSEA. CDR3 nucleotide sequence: TGCAGCTTTTTAGGTCCAGATACGCAGTATTTT. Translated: CSFLGPDTQYF.

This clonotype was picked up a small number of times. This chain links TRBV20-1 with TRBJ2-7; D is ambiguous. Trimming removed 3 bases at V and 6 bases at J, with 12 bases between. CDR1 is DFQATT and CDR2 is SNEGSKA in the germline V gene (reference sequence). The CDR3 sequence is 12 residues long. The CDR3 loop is CSASFGISEQYF. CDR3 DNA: TGCAGTGCTAGTTTTGGGATCTCCGAGCAGTACTTC.

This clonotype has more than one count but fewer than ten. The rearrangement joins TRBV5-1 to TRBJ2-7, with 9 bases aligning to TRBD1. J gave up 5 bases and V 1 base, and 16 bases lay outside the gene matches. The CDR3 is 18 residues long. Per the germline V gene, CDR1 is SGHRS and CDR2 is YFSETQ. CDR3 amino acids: CASSLRPGTGNFPHEQYF. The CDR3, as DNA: TGCGCCAGCAGCTTGCGTCCCGGGACAGGGAATTTTCCCCACGAGCAGTACTTC.

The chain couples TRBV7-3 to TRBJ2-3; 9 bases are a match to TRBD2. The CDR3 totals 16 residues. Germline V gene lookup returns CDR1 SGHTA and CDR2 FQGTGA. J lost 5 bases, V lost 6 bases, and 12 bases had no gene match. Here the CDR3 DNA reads TGTGCCAGCAGTCCTCGGGCGGGAGGGCCGGTAGATACGCAGTATTTT. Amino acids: CASSPRAGGPVDTQYF.

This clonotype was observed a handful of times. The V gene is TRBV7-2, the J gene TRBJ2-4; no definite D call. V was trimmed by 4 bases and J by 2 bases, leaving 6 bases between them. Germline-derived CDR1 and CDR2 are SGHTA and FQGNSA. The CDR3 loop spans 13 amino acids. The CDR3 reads CASSYLSKNIQYF. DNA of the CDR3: TGTGCCAGCAGCTATCTATCCAAAAACATTCAGTACTTC.

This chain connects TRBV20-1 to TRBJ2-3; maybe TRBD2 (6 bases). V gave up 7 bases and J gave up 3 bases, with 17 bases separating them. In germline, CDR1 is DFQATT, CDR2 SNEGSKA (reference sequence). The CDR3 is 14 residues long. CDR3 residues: CSGSAGGPTDTQYF. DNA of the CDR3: TGCAGTGGGAGTGCAGGAGGGCCAACAGATACGCAGTATTTT.

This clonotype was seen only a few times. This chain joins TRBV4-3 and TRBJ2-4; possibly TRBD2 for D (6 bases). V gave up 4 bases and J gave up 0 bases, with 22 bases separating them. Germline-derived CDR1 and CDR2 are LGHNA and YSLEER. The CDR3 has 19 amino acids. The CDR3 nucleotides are TGCGCCAGCAGCCGCAGGGTTTCTAGCGATTATCTAGCCAAAAACATTCAGTACTTC. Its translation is CASSRRVSSDYLAKNIQYF.

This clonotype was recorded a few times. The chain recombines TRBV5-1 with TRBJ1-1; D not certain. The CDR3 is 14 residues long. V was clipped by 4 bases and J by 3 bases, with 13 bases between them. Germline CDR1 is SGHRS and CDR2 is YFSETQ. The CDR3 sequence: CASSPDPRDTEAFF. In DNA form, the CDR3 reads TGCGCCAGCAGCCCGGATCCCCGGGACACTGAAGCTTTCTTT.

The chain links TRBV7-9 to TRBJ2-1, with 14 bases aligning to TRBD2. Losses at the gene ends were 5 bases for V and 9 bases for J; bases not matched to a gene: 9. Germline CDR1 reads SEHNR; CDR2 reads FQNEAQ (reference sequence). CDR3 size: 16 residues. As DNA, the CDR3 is TGTGCCAGCAGCCCGGGACTAGCGGGAGTACGGACTGAGCAGTTCTTC. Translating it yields CASSPGLAGVRTEQFF.

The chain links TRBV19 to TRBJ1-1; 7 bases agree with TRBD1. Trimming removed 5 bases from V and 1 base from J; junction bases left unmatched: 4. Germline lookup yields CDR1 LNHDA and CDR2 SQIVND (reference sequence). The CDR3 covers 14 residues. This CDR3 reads CASSAYRGNTEAFF. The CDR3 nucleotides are TGTGCCAGTAGTGCCTACAGGGGGAACACTGAAGCTTTCTTT.

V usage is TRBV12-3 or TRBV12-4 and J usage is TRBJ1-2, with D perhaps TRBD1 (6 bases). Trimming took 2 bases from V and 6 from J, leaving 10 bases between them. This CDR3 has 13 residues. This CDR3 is CASSLWGRDGYTF. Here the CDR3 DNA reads TGTGCCAGCAGTTTATGGGGGCGCGATGGCTACACCTTC.

The CDR3 spells CASSPGTGAFTDTQYF. CDR3 bases: TGTGCCAGCAGCCCGGGGACAGGGGCTTTCACAGATACGCAGTATTTT. The rearrangement links TRBV28 to TRBJ2-3; 10 positions agree with TRBD1. Per germline, CDR1 MDHEN and CDR2 SYDVKM. The J segment lost 2 bases and the V segment lost 6 bases, leaving 8 bases of the junction unmatched. The CDR3 has 16 amino acids.